The 18 T cell receptor beta chains given below trace back to one sample, sequenced in a study of CD8 T cells in Susac syndrome (dated by TCRdb to about 2019). Libraries were prepared through the immunoSEQ multiplex PCR assay. RNA was extracted with the RNeasy kit and 0.5 to 1 ug was reverse transcribed using random hexamers. Clones were called with MiXCR by TCRdb after fastp trimmed the public reads at Q25, and only in-frame beta chains were retained. Rows are combined by CDR3 protein, so each entry shows the most common genes and DNA. For this sample the table gives some 190,000 distinct CDR3 sequences, of which about 95% were detected only once. Jointly, the top ten make up more than 0.1% of the sample. Sample: CD4+ T cells from PBMCs. Every receptor here comes from a human donor in good health.

The V and J genes are TRBV7-6 and TRBJ2-3; 11 nucleotides match TRBD2. V dropped 1 base and J dropped 5; count of bases not matched to a gene: 8. CDR3 length: 17 amino acids. Per the germline V gene, CDR1 is SGHVS and CDR2 is FNYEAQ. The CDR3 sequence: CASSLESTSGTRDTQYF. CDR3 nucleotide sequence: TGTGCCAGCAGCTTAGAATCGACTAGCGGGACTCGAGATACGCAGTATTTT.

The chain has TRBV7-8 and TRBJ2-7; no clear D gene. Deletions cut 4 bases from V and 2 bases from J, with 15 bases between. The CDR3 is made up of 15 amino acids. The germline V gene encodes CDR1 SGHVS and CDR2 FQNEAQ. CDR3 region: CASSSFTGRAYEQYF. The CDR3 bases are TGTGCCAGCAGCTCCTTTACCGGTCGGGCCTACGAGCAGTACTTC.

J is TRBJ1-4 and V is TRBV30; a possible D gene is TRBD1 (5 bases). V was clipped by 2 bases and J by 11 bases, with 18 bases between them. The CDR3 is 14 residues long. In germline, CDR1 is GTSNPN, CDR2 SVGIG (reference sequence). The CDR3 region is CAWSKESGTVKLFF. In nucleotides, the CDR3 is TGTGCCTGGAGTAAGGAATCGGGGACGGTGAAACTGTTTTTT.

The rearrangement uses TRBV27 and TRBJ2-2; D call uncertain. The CDR3 extends over 16 amino acids. V was trimmed by 1 base and J by 0 bases, leaving 9 bases between them. Germline-derived CDR1 and CDR2 are MNHEY and SMNVEV (reference sequence). The CDR3 loop is CASSLWIASNTGELFF. The CDR3 nucleotides are TGTGCCAGCAGTTTATGGATCGCCTCGAACACCGGGGAGCTGTTTTTT.

The rearrangement uses TRBV5-1 and TRBJ2-5; a possible D gene is TRBD2 (5 bases). The CDR3 loop spans 15 amino acids. V shed 4 bases and J shed 3 bases, with 16 bases lying between them. The V gene's germline CDR1 is SGHRS and CDR2 YFSETQ. The CDR3, as DNA: TGCGCCAGCAGCCACCCAGGTCGGCGGGAAGAGACCCAGTACTTC. This encodes CASSHPGRREETQYF.

This sequence joins TRBV29-1 and TRBJ2-3; 8 bases map to TRBD2. V gave up 4 bases and J gave up 8 bases; unmatched junction bases: 5. The germline V gene encodes CDR1 SQVTM and CDR2 ANQGSEA. CDR3 length: 12 residues. CDR3 DNA: TGCAGCGTTGGTAGCGGGGAAGGTACGCAGTATTTT. Residues: CSVGSGEGTQYF.

This chain connects TRBV25-1 to TRBJ2-1; 10 bases fit TRBD2. Germline V lookup: CDR1 MGHDK, CDR2 SYGVNS. Trimming took 8 bases from V and 8 from J; bases not matched to a gene: 9. The CDR3 contains 14 residues. This chain's CDR3 is CASGSGRAIDEQFF. The CDR3 DNA reads TGTGCCAGCGGGAGCGGGAGGGCCATCGATGAGCAGTTCTTC.

This chain uses TRBV28 with TRBJ1-5; the D is unclear. The CDR3 is 12 residues long. Germline values: CDR1 MDHEN, CDR2 SYDVKM. Trimming stripped 6 bases from V and 5 bases from J, with 8 bases between. Here the CDR3 reads CASRDGYQPQHF. Here the CDR3 DNA reads TGTGCCAGCAGGGACGGATATCAGCCCCAGCATTTT.

The chain employs TRBV24-1 and TRBJ1-5; D unresolved. Germline V CDR1 and CDR2: KGHDR, SFDVKD. CDR3 length: 14 amino acids. V was trimmed by 0 bases and J by 1 base, leaving 3 bases between them. CDR3 sequence reads: CATSDLESNQPQHF. In nucleotides, the CDR3 is TGTGCCACCAGTGATTTGGAGAGCAATCAGCCCCAGCATTTT.

The genes are TRBV4-3 and TRBJ2-5, with 13 bases that match TRBD2. Germline loops: CDR1 LGHNA, CDR2 YSLEER. With V trimmed by 4 bases and J by 7 bases, 6 bases remained unmatched. The CDR3 loop spans 15 amino acids. CDR3 DNA sequence: TGCGCCAGCAGCCCCGGACTAGCGGGAGTTGGGACCCAGTACTTC. Translating it yields CASSPGLAGVGTQYF.

This clonotype was seen only a few times. This rearrangement joins TRBV19 to TRBJ1-2, with 7 bases matching TRBD1. CDR1 is LNHDA, CDR2 SQIVND, per germline (reference sequence). This CDR3 comprises 13 residues. The ends lost 5 bases at V and 2 bases at J; junction bases unmatched: 2. The CDR3 region is CASSPQGNYGYTF. In DNA, the CDR3 is TGTGCCAGTAGTCCACAGGGGAACTATGGCTACACCTTC.

This clonotype occurred once. The chain combines TRBV6-1 with TRBJ2-4; 7 bases align to TRBD2. V shed 6 bases, J shed 3 bases, and the junction held 11 bases outside the gene matches. The CDR3 contains 16 residues. The germline CDR1 and CDR2 sequences are MNHNS and SASEGT. The CDR3 spells CASRTTRQRGKNIQYF. The CDR3 bases are TGTGCCAGCAGGACCACCCGTCAGCGGGGCAAAAACATTCAGTACTTC.

The V call is TRBV5-4, the J call TRBJ2-7; a possible D gene is TRBD1 (5 bases). Germline values: CDR1 SGHNT, CDR2 YYREEE (reference sequence). CDR3 length equals 15 residues. Trimming took 6 bases from V and 1 from J, leaving 17 bases between them. The CDR3 sequence: CASTSGGARSYEQYF. In DNA, the CDR3 is TGTGCCAGCACTTCGGGTGGGGCAAGGTCCTACGAGCAGTACTTC.

The rearrangement links TRBV7-2 to TRBJ2-7; D tentatively fits TRBD1 or TRBD2 (6 bases each). There are 14 residues in the CDR3. Germline CDR1 and CDR2: SGHTA and FQGNSA. Trimming took off 7 bases at V and 3 bases at J, with 16 bases between the two ends. The CDR3 DNA reads TGTGCCAGCACCCCGTGGCGGGACAACTACGAGCAGTACTTC. Translating it yields CASTPWRDNYEQYF.

V usage is TRBV9 and J usage is TRBJ2-5; TRBD1 is a possible D gene (6 bases). V lost 3 bases and J 4 bases, leaving 13 bases between the germline ends. Germline CDR1 SGDLS, CDR2 YYNGEE. This CDR3 is built from 14 residues. The CDR3 nucleotides are TGTGCCAGCAGCGCCCTTGGACAGATAGAGACCCAGTACTTC. It encodes CASSALGQIETQYF.

This chain joins TRBV3-1 and TRBJ2-1; the D gene is possibly TRBD2 (6 bases). From germline, CDR1 is LGHDT and CDR2 YNNKEL (reference sequence). The CDR3 totals 14 residues. With 5 bases removed from V and 12 bases from J, the gap between germline ends came to 20 bases. Here the CDR3 reads CASSARTIQYGQFF. CDR3 nucleotide sequence: TGTGCCAGCAGCGCCCGGACTATTCAGTATGGGCAGTTCTTC.

The V gene is TRBV29-1, the J gene TRBJ1-2; D unclear. CDR3 length: 13 residues. V lost 6 bases, J lost 5 bases, and 16 bases lay in between. Germline loops: CDR1 SQVTM, CDR2 ANQGSEA. DNA of the CDR3: TGCAGCGTCCTGTATTCAGACGGGTATGGCTACACCTTC. Encoded protein: CSVLYSDGYGYTF.

CDR3 protein: CASSLSPGNQETQYF. CDR3 bases: TGTGCCAGCAGCTTAAGTCCCGGGAACCAAGAGACCCAGTACTTC. The genes are TRBV5-4 and TRBJ2-5, with a tentative D call TRBD2 (5 bases). The CDR3 loop spans 15 amino acids. V lost 2 bases and J lost 0, with 11 bases in between. Germline V lookup: CDR1 SGHNT, CDR2 YYREEE (reference sequence).